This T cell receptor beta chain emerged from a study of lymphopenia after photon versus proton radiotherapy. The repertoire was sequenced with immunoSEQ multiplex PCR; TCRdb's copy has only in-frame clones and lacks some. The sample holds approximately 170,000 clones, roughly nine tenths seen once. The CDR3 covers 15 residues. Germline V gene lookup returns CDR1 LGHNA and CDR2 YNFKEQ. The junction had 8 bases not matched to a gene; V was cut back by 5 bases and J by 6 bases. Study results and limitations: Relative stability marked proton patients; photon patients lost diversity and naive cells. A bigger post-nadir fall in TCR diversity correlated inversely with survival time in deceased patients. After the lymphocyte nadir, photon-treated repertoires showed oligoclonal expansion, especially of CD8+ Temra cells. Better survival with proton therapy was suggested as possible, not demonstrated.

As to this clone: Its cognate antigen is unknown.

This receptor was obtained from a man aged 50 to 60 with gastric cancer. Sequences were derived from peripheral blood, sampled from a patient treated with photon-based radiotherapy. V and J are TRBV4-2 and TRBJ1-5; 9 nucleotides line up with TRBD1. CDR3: CASSYGTGLSQPQHF. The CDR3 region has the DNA TGTGCCAGCAGCTATGGGACAGGGCTCAGTCAGCCCCAGCATTTT.